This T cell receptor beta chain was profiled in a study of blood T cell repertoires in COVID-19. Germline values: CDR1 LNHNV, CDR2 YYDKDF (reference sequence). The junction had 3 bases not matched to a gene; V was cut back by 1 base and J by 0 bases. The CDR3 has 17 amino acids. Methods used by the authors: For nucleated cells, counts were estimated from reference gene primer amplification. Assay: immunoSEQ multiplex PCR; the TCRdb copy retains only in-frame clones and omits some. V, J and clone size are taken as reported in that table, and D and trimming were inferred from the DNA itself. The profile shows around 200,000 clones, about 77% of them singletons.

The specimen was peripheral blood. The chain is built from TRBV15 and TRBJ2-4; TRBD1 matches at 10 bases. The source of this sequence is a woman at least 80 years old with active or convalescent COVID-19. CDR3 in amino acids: CATSRGGQGGAKNIQYF. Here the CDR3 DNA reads TGTGCCACCAGCAGAGGAGGACAGGGGGGAGCCAAAAACATTCAGTACTTC.